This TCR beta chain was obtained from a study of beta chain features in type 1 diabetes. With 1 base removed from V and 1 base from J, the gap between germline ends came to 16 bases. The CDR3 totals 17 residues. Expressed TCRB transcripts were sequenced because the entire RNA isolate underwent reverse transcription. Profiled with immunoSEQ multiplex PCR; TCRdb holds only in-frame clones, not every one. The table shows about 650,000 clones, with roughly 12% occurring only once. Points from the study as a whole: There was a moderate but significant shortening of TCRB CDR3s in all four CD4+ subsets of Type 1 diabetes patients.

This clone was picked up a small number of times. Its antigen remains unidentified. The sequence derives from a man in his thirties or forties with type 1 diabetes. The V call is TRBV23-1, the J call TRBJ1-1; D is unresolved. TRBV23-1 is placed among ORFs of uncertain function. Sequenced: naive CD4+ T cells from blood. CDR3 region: CASSQYFPRQPNTEAFF. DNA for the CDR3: TGCGCCAGCAGTCAATATTTTCCCCGGCAGCCGAACACTGAAGCTTTCTTT.